The sequence of this TCR beta chain was determined in a study of blood T cell repertoires in COVID-19 (dated by TCRdb to about 2020). Regarding the research as a whole: The collaborator samples originated in the United States, Italy and Spain and spanned the acute and convalescent phases of COVID-19. The material from the prospective study consisted of cDNA or gDNA derived from T cells, B-cell-depleted T cells, or PBMCs. Deeply sampled blood TCRbeta repertoires from subjects exposed to, actively infected with, or recovered from COVID-19 were included in the dataset. A freely available public database, intended as a resource for researchers studying the immune response to SARS-CoV-2, is where the repertoires were released. Samples came from the ongoing ImmuneRACE study (first 160 participants) plus 1,254 subjects from 6 global collaborators. A de-identified subject ID, COVID-19 status, age in years and sex were almost always included in the sample metadata. Where available, HLA class I and class II types were taken from metadata supplied by the sample provider and were not determined by assay-based typing. General study outcomes and caveats: The quantity of clinical and demographic metadata differed by source and by participant and was supplied without curation.

TCRbeta CDR3 regions were amplified from genomic DNA by means of the immunoSEQ Assay, a bias-controlled multiplex PCR. As for the original processing: The number of nucleated cells in each sample was estimated by amplification of reference gene primers within the assay. To quantify the absolute abundance of each unique TCRbeta CDR3 rearrangement, sequence reads were collapsed and filtered. For each sample, productive Simpson clonality was calculated as the square root of Simpson's diversity index over productive rearrangements. TCRdb's version of the immuneACCESS table is confined to in-frame rearrangements and falls short of the full clone set. An unresolved V gene accounts for under half of the shortfall where checked; the remainder is of unknown origin. The V and J calls and clone size come from that table; D and trimming were worked out from the DNA. The sample records 200,000 to 250,000 clones, approximately 84% of which are singletons. 2.9% of the sample goes to the ten largest clones.

From V the trimming removes 8 bases and from J it removes 4 bases, while the gene matches leave 9 bases of the junction unaccounted for. The CDR3 contains 14 residues, cysteine and phenylalanine counted. Only the CDR3 part of the read is kept: 42 bases, read in frame from the first base. As encoded in the germline V gene (reference sequence), CDR1 is WNHNN while CDR2 is SYGVQD. Another Seattle source contributed samples from volunteer blood donors who had recovered from COVID-19. Collaborating institutions collected whole blood in K2EDTA tubes following their own protocols. For TCRbeta analysis, collaborator samples were shipped as frozen whole blood, as isolated PBMCs, or as DNA extracted from either sample type. To note about this clone: It lacks a known antigen. Base qualities were left out, and no much larger clone turns up one base away.

Rearrangement joined TRBV10-1 to TRBJ2-7, with TRBD2 identical over 9 junction bases. The sequenced sample consisted of peripheral blood. The receptor was isolated from a man aged 50 or older who had recovered from COVID-19. The CDR3 region has the sequence CASPSSGIRYEQYF. The nucleotide sequence is given as TGCGCCAGCCCCTCTAGCGGGATTAGGTACGAGCAGTACTTC.